One sample yielded the 5 T cell receptor beta chains listed below, sequenced in a study of T-cell memory formation after mild COVID-19. TCRdb used MiXCR to reprocess the 5' RACE reads, holding one entry per CDR3 protein. The sample shows 470,000 or so distinct CDR3 sequences, roughly 18% of them seen only once. The sequenced sample was PBMCs or a T cell subset sorted from them (not recorded which). The receptors originated from an adult woman who had mild COVID-19 (a few samples of this study predate the infection). Cell type and time point are not known.

This clonotype was seen only once. This rearrangement joins TRBV20-1 to TRBJ2-3; unclear D gene. Germline values: CDR1 DFQATT, CDR2 SNEGSKA (reference sequence). This CDR3 spans 14 amino acids. Trimming removed 6 bases from V and 0 bases from J, with 13 bases in between. The CDR3 DNA reads as TGCAGTGCCCGAGATTTTTCTAGCACAGATACGCAGTATTTT. Its translation is CSARDFSSTDTQYF.

The rearrangement joins TRBV27 to TRBJ1-2, with D possibly matching TRBD1 (5 bases). The CDR3 is made up of 12 amino acids. V lost 9 bases and J lost 8, with 16 bases in between. From germline, CDR1 is MNHEY and CDR2 SMNVEV (reference sequence). The CDR3 bases are TGTGCCAGTGGGACGCTGAGGAGGGGCTACACCTTC. Translating gives CASGTLRRGYTF.

This clonotype was seen many times. V usage is TRBV12-3 or TRBV12-4 and J usage is TRBJ2-5, with a tentative D call TRBD2 (7 bases). This CDR3 has 14 amino acids. V shed 3 bases and J shed 4 bases, with 12 bases lying between them. The DNA for the CDR3 is TGTGCCAGCAGTTTTGGGGGGGCCACAGAGACCCAGTACTTC. This gives the protein CASSFGGATETQYF.

DNA of the CDR3: TGCGCCAGCAGCCAAGAACCCCATAGCGGGCCCCTCTCCTACGAGCAGTACTTC. It encodes CASSQEPHSGPLSYEQYF. The rearrangement joins TRBV4-1 to TRBJ2-7, with 7 bases that match TRBD2. J gave up 0 bases and V 0 bases, and 11 bases lay outside the gene matches. Germline V gene lookup returns CDR1 MGHRA and CDR2 YSYEKL. The CDR3 sequence is 18 residues long.

This clonotype appeared a few times. V usage is TRBV4-1 and J usage is TRBJ2-1; D gene ambiguous. This CDR3 has 15 amino acids. The germline V and J ends were trimmed by 6 bases and 2 bases, with 14 bases remaining between them. Germline CDR1 reads MGHRA; CDR2 reads YSYEKL. In DNA form, the CDR3 reads TGCGCCAGCAGTGTGGCCTTGCTTCCCTACAATGAGCAGTTCTTC. Translating it yields CASSVALLPYNEQFF.